This T cell receptor beta chain was recovered during a study of cytomegalovirus exposure and HLA in healthy donors. The CDR3 consists of 13 residues. Germline CDR1 WNHNN, CDR2 SYGVQD (reference sequence). Trimming took off 0 bases at V and 4 bases at J, with 4 bases between the two ends. The PCR ran on 60 Vbeta and 13 Jbeta primers. Profiled with immunoSEQ multiplex PCR; TCRdb holds only in-frame clones, not every one. The sample's table shows about 160,000 clones. The specimen sequenced was PBMCs. This TCR came from a woman aged 55-69 years in good health and CMV-seronegative. The chain is built from TRBV10-1 and TRBJ1-3; D remains ambiguous. The CDR3 coding sequence is TGCGCCAGCAGTGAGTCAGCCGGAAACACCATATATTTT. The encoded protein is CASSESAGNTIYF.